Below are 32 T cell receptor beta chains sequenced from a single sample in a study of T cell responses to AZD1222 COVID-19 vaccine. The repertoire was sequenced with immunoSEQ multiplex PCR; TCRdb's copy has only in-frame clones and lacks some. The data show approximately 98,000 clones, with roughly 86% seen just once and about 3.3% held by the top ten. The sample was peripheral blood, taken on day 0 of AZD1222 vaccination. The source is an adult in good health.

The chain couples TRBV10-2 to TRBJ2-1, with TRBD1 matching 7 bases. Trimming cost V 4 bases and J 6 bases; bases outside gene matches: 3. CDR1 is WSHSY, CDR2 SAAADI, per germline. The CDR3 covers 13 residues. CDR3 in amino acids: CASSATGSNEQFF. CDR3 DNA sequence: TGCGCCAGCAGTGCGACAGGGTCCAATGAGCAGTTCTTC.

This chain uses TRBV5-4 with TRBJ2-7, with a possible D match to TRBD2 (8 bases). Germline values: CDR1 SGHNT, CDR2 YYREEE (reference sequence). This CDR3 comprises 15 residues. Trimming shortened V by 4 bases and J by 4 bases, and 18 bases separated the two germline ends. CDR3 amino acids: CASSPGGTENYEQYF. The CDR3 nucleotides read TGTGCCAGCAGCCCGGGAGGGACAGAAAATTACGAGCAGTACTTC.

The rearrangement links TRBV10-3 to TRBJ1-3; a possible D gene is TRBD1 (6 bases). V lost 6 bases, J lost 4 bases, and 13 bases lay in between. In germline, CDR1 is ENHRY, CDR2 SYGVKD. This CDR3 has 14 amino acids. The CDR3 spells CAIRVDSGGNTIYF. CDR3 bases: TGTGCCATCAGGGTGGACAGTGGGGGAAACACCATATATTTT.

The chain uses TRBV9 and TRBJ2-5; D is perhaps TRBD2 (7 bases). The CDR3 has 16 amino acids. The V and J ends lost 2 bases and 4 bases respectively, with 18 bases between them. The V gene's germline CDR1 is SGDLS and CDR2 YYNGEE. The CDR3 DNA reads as TGTGCCAGCAGCGTGGGAGGGGGACTGATTGGAGAGACCCAGTACTTC. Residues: CASSVGGGLIGETQYF.

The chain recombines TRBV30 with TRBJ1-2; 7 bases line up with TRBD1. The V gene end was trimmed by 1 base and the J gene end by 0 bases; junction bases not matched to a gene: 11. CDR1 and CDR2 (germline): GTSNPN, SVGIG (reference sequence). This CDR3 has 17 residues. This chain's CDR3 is CAWSAKTGQTPNYGYTF. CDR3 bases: TGTGCCTGGAGTGCAAAGACGGGACAGACACCTAACTATGGCTACACCTTC. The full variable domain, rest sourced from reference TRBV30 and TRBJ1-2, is SQTIHQWPATLVQPVGSPLSLECTVEGTSNPNLYWYRQAAGRGLQLLFYSVGIGQISSEVPQNLSASRPQDRQFILSSKKLLLSDSGFYLCAWSAKTGQTPNYGYTFGSGTRLTVV.

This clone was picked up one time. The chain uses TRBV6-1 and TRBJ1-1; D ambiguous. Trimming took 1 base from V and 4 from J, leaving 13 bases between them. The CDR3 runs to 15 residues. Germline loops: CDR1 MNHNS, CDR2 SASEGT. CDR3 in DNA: TGTGCCAGCAGTGAAGGGGCGGGGTGGGGCACTGAAGCTTTCTTT. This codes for CASSEGAGWGTEAFF.

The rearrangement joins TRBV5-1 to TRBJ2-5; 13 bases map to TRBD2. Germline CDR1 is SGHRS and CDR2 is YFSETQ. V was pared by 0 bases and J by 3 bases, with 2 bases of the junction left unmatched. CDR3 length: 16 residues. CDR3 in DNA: TGCGCCAGCAGCTTGGTTGGACTAGCGGGGGAAGAGACCCAGTACTTC. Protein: CASSLVGLAGEETQYF. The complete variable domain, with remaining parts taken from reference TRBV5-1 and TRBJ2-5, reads KAGVTQTPRYLIKTRGQQVTLSCSPISGHRSVSWYQQTPGQGLQFLFEYFSETQRNKGNFPGRFSGRQFSNSRSEMNVSTLELGDSALYLCASSLVGLAGEETQYFGPGTRLLVL.

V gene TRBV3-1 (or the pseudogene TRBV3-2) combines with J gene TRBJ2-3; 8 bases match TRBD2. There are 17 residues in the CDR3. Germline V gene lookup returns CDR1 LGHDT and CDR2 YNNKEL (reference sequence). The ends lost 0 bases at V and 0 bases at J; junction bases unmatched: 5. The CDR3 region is CASSQEGERGSTDTQYF. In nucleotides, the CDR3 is TGTGCCAGCAGCCAAGAGGGCGAGCGGGGGAGCACAGATACGCAGTATTTT.

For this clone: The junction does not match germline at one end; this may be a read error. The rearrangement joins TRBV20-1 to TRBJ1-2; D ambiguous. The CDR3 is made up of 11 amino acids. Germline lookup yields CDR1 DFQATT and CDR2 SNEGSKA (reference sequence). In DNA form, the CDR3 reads TGCAGTGTTAGACCCGCTTATGGCTACACCTTC. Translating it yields CSVRPAYGYTF.

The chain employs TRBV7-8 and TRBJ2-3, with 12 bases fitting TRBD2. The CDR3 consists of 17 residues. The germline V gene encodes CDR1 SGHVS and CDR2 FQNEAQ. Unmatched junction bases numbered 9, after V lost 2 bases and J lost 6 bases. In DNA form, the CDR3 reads TGTGCCAGCAGCTTAAATCTAGCGGGGGGGCTTGAGGATACGCAGTATTTT. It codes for CASSLNLAGGLEDTQYF.

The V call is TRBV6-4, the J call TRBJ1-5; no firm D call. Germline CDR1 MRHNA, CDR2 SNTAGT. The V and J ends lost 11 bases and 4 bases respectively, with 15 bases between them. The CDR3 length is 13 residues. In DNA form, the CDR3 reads TGTGCCTCACCGGCGGGAGGGAATCAGCCCCAGCATTTT. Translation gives CASPAGGNQPQHF.

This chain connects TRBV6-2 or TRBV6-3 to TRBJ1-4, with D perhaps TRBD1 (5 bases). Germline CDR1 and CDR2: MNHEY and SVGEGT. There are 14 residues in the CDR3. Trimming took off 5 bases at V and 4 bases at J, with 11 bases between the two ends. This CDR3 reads CASSEGLDNEKLFF. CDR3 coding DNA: TGTGCCAGCAGTGAGGGGCTTGATAATGAAAAACTGTTTTTT.

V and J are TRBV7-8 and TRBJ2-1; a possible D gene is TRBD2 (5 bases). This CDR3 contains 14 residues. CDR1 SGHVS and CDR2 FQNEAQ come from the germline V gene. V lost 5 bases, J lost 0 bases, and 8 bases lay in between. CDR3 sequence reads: CASSLGSSYNEQFF. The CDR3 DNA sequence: TGTGCCAGCAGCCTTGGGAGCTCCTACAATGAGCAGTTCTTC.

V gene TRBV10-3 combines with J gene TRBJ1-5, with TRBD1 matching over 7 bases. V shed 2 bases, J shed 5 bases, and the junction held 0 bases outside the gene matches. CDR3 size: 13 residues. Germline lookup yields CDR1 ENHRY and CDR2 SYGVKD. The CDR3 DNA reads TGTGCCATCAGTGAGGACAGGGATCAGCCCCAGCATTTT. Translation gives CAISEDRDQPQHF.

The CDR3 nucleotides are TGTGCCAGCAGCCAAGTGGGAGGTGAGGACTCACCCCTCCACTTT. This codes for CASSQVGGEDSPLHF. The chain carries TRBV4-2 and TRBJ1-6; unclear D gene. V dropped 1 base and J dropped 10 bases, with 14 bases sitting between them. The CDR3 has 15 amino acids. Germline V gene lookup returns CDR1 LGHNA and CDR2 YNFKEQ.

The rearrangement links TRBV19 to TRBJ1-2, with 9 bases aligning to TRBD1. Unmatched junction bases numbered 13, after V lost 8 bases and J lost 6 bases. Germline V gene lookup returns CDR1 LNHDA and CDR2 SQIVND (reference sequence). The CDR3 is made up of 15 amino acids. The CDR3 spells CASGGDRERDDGYTF. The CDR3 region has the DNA TGTGCCAGTGGTGGGGACAGGGAGCGCGATGATGGCTACACCTTC.

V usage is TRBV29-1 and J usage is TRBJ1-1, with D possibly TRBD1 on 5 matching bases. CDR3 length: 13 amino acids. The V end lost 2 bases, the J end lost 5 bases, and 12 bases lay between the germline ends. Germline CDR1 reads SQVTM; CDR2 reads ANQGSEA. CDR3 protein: CSVEQRRGTEAFF. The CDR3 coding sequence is TGCAGCGTTGAACAAAGGCGGGGGACTGAAGCTTTCTTT.

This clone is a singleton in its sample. CDR3 in amino acids: CASSSSGTGAGNTIYF. The CDR3 DNA follows: TGCGCCAGCAGCTCGTCCGGGACAGGGGCTGGAAACACCATATATTTT. The chain couples TRBV5-1 to TRBJ1-3; 10 bases are a match to TRBD1. The CDR3 contains 16 residues. Losses at the gene ends were 3 bases for V and 2 bases for J; bases not matched to a gene: 5. Germline lookup yields CDR1 SGHRS and CDR2 YFSETQ. Complete variable domain (other parts from reference TRBV5-1 and TRBJ1-3): KAGVTQTPRYLIKTRGQQVTLSCSPISGHRSVSWYQQTPGQGLQFLFEYFSETQRNKGNFPGRFSGRQFSNSRSEMNVSTLELGDSALYLCASSSSGTGAGNTIYFGEGSWLTVV.

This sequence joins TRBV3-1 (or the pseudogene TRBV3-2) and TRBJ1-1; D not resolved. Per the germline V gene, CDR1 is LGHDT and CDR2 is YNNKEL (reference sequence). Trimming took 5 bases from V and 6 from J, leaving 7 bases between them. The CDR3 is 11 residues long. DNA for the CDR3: TGTGCCAGCAGCGGCCAAGCTGAAGCTTTCTTT. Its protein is CASSGQAEAFF.

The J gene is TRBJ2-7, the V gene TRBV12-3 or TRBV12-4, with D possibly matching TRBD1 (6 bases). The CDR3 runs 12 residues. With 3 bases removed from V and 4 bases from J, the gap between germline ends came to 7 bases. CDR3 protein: CASSLTGYEQYF. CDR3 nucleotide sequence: TGTGCCAGCAGTTTGACAGGATACGAGCAGTACTTC.

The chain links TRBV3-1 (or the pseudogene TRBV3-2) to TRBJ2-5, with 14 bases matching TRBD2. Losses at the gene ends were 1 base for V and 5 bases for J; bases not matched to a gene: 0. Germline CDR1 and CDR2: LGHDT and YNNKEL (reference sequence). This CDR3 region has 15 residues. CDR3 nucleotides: TGTGCCAGCAGCCAAGGGACTAGCGGGGGGGAGACCCAGTACTTC. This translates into CASSQGTSGGETQYF.

The chain's CDR3 is CASIPGTVSRGHYGYTF. The CDR3 nucleotides read TGTGCCAGCATCCCCGGGACAGTGTCAAGAGGGCACTATGGCTACACCTTC. This sequence joins TRBV21-1 and TRBJ1-2; the D call of TRBD1 is as the table states it, not checked on the DNA. TRBV21-1 represents a pseudogene. This CDR3 contains 17 residues.

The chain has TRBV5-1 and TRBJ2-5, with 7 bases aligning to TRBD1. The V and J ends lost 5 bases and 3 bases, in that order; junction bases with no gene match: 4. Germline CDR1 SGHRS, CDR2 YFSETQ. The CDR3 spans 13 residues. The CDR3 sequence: CASRFQGEETQYF. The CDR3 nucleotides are TGCGCCAGCAGGTTTCAGGGGGAAGAGACCCAGTACTTC.

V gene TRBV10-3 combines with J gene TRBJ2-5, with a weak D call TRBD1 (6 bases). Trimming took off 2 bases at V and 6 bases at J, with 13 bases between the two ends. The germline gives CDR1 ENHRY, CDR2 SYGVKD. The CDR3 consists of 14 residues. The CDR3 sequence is CAISERLDRQTQYF. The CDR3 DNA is TGTGCCATCAGTGAGAGGTTAGACAGGCAGACCCAGTACTTC.

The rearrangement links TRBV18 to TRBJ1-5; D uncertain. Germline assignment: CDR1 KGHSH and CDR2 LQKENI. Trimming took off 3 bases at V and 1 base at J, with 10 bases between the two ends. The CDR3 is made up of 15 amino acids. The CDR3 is CASSPGDKSNQPQHF. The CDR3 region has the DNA TGTGCCAGCTCACCCGGAGACAAGAGCAATCAGCCCCAGCATTTT.

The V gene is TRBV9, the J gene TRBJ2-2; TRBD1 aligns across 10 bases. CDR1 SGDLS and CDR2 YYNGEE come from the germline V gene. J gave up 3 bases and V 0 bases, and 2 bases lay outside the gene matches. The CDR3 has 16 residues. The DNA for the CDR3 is TGTGCCAGCAGCGTAGCCGGGACAGGGGACACCGGGGAGCTGTTTTTT. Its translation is CASSVAGTGDTGELFF.

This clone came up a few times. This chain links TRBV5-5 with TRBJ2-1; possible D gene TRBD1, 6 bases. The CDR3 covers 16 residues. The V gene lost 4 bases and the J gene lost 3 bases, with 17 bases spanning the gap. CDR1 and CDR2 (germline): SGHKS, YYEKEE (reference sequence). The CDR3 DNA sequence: TGTGCCAGCAGCCCCCTTGGGGGCGAAAGCTACAATGAGCAGTTCTTC. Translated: CASSPLGGESYNEQFF.

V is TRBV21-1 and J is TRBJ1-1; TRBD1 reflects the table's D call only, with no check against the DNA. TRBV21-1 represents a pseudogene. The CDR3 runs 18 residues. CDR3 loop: CASSKARGQGPMNTEAFF. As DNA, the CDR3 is TGTGCCAGCAGCAAAGCAAGAGGCCAGGGCCCGATGAACACTGAAGCTTTCTTT.

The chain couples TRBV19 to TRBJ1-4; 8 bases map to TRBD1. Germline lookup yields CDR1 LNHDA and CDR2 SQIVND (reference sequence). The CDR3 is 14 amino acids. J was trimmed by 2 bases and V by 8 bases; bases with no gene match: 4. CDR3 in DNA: TGTGCCAGTGCACAGGGGGAGACTAATGAAAAACTGTTTTTT. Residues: CASAQGETNEKLFF.

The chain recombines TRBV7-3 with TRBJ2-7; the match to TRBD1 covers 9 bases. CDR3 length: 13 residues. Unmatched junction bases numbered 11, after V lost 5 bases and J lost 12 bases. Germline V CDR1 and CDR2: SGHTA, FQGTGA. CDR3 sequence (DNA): TGTGCCAGCAGCCCAAGCCCCGGGACAGGGTCGTACTTC. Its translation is CASSPSPGTGSYF.

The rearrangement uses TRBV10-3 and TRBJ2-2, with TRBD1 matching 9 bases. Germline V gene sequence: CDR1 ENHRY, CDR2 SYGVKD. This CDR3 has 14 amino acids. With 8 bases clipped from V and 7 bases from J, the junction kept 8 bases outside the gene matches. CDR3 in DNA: TGTGCCATCCGGACCAGGACAGGGGACGGGGAGCTGTTTTTT. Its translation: CAIRTRTGDGELFF.

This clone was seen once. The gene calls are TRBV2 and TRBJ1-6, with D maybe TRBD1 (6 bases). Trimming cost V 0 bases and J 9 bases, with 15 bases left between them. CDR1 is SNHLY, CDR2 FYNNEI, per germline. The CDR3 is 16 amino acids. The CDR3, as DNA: TGTGCCAGCAGTGAAGCGCTTCTCGGCAGGGGTTCACCCCTCCACTTT. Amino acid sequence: CASSEALLGRGSPLHF.